This entry describes one T cell receptor (beta chain). TCRdb processed the 5' RACE reads anew with MiXCR; each CDR3 protein has one entry. The sample includes tens of thousands of distinct CDR3 sequences, about 4.3% seen only once; the top ten take under 20%. These data belong to a study of early T cells in non-severe SARS-CoV-2 infection. The germline V gene encodes CDR1 SGHNT and CDR2 YENEEA. This CDR3 is 13 amino acids long. V lost 1 base and J lost 3, with 3 bases in between. Material for sequencing was whole blood. The sequence derives from an adult who was a healthcare worker with PCR-confirmed SARS-CoV-2 infection or an uninfected control (not recorded which). The J gene is TRBJ2-2, the V gene TRBV11-3; D unresolved. CDR3 DNA: TGTGCCAGCAGCTTAGTGTACACCGGGGAGCTGTTTTTT. Translation: CASSLVYTGELFF.